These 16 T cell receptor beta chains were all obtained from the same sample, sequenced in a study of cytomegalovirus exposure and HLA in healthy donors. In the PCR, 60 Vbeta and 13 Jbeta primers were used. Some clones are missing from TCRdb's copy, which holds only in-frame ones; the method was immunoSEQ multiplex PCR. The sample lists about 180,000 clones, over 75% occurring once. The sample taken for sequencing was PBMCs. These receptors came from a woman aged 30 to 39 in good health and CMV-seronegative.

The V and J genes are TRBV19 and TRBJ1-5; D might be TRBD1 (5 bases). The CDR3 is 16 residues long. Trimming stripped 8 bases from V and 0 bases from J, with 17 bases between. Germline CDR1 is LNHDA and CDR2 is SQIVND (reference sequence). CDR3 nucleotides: TGTGCCAGTTCCGGGGCGGGATGGTATAGCAATCAGCCCCAGCATTTT. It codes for CASSGAGWYSNQPQHF.

The CDR3 loop reads CASSQEADYGYTF. The CDR3, as DNA: TGTGCCAGCAGCCAAGAGGCTGATTATGGCTACACCTTC. V gene TRBV4-2 combines with J gene TRBJ1-2; no firm D call. The germline V gene encodes CDR1 LGHNA and CDR2 YNFKEQ. This CDR3 region has 13 residues. Trimming shortened V by 0 bases and J by 5 bases, and 7 bases separated the two germline ends.

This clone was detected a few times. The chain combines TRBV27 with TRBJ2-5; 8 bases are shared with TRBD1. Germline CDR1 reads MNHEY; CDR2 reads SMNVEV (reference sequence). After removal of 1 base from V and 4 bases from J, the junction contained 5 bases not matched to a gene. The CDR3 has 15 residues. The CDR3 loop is CASSLFGQGAETQYF. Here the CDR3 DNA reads TGTGCCAGCAGTTTATTTGGACAGGGCGCAGAGACCCAGTACTTC.

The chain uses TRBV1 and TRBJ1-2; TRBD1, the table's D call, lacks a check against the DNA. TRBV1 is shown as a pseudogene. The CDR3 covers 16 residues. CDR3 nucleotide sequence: TGCACCAGCAGCCAATGGGACAGGCGGGGCGGGTATGGCTACACCTTC. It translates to CTSSQWDRRGGYGYTF.

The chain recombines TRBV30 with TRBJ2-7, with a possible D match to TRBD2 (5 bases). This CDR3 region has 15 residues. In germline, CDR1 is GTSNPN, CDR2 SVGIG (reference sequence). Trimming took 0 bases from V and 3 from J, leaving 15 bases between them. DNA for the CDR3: TGTGCCTGGAGTGTACTAGGGCAGCGAAACTACGAGCAGTACTTC. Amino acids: CAWSVLGQRNYEQYF.

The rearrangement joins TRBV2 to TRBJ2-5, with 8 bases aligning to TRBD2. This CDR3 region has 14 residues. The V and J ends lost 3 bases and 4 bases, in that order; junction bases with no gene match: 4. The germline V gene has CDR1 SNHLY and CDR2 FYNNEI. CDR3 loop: CASSEALAGETQYF. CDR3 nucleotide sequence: TGTGCCAGCAGTGAGGCGCTAGCGGGAGAGACCCAGTACTTC. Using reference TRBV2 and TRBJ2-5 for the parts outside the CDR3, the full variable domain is EPEVTQTPSHQVTQMGQEVILRCVPISNHLYFYWYRQILGQKVEFLVSFYNNEISEKSEIFDDQFSVERPDGSNFTLKIRSTKLEDSAMYFCASSEALAGETQYFGPGTRLLVL.

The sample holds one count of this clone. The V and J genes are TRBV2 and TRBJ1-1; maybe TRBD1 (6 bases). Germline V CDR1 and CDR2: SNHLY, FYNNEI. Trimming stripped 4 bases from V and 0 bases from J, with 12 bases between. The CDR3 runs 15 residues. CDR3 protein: CASSVPSGVNTEAFF. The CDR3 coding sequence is TGTGCCAGCAGTGTCCCATCAGGGGTGAACACTGAAGCTTTCTTT.

The CDR3 here is CASSLGAAAGGRRTDTQYF. The CDR3 DNA reads TGTGCCAGCAGCTTAGGAGCGGCGGCGGGGGGCCGACGCACAGATACGCAGTATTTT. This chain uses TRBV7-2 with TRBJ2-3, with 8 bases identical to TRBD2. Germline V gene lookup returns CDR1 SGHTA and CDR2 FQGNSA. The CDR3 sequence is 19 residues long. Losses at the gene ends were 1 base for V and 1 base for J; bases not matched to a gene: 13.

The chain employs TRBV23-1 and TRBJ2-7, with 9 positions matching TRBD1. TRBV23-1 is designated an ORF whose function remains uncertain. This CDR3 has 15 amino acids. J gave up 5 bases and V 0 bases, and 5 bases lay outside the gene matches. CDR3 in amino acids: CASSQSGTGSNEQYF. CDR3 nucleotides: TGCGCCAGCAGTCAATCCGGGACAGGGAGCAACGAGCAGTACTTC.

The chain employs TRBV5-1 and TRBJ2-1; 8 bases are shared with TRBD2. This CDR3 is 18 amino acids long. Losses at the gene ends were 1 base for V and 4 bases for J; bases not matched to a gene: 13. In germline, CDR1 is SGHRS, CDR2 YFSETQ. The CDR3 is CASSLFAALPSGYNEQFF. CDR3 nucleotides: TGCGCCAGCAGCTTGTTTGCCGCTCTCCCTAGCGGGTACAATGAGCAGTTCTTC.

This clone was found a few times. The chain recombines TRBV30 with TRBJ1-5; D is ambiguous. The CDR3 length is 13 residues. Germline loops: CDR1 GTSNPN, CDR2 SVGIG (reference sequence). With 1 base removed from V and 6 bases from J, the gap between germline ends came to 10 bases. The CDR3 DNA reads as TGTGCCTGGAGTGCTGGAGACGGTCAGCCCCAGCATTTT. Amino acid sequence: CAWSAGDGQPQHF. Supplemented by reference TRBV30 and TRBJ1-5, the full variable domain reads SQTIHQWPATLVQPVGSPLSLECTVEGTSNPNLYWYRQAAGRGLQLLFYSVGIGQISSEVPQNLSASRPQDRQFILSSKKLLLSDSGFYLCAWSAGDGQPQHFGDGTRLSIL.

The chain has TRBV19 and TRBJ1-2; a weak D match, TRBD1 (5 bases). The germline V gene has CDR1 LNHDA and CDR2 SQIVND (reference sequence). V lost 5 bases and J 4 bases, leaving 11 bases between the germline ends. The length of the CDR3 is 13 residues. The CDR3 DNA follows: TGTGCCAGTAGTCAGGGCCCCACCTATGGCTACACCTTC. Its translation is CASSQGPTYGYTF.

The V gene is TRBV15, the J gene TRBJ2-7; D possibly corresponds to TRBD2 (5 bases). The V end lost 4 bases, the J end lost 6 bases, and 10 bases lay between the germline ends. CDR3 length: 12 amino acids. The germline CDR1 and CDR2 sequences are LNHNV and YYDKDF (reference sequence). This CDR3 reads CATSKAEGEQYF. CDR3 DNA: TGTGCCACCAGCAAGGCTGAGGGCGAGCAGTACTTC.

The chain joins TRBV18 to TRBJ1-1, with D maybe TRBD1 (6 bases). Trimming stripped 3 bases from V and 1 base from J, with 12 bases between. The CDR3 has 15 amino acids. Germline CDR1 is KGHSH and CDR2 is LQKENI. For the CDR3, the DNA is TGTGCCAGCTCACCCTCGGACAGAACGAACACTGAAGCTTTCTTT. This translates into CASSPSDRTNTEAFF.

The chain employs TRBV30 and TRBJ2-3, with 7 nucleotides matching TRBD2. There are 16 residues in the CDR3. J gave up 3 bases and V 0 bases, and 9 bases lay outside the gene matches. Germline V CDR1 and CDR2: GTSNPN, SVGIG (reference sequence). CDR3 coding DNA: TGTGCCTGGAGTGTGGCCTTTTGGGGGGGAACAGATACGCAGTATTTT. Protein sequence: CAWSVAFWGGTDTQYF.

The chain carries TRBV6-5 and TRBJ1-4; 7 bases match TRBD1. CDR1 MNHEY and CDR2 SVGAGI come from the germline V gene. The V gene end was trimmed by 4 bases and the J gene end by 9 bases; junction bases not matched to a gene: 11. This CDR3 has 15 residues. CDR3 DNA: TGTGCCAGCAGTTCTGTTAGACAGGGTCGGCAAAAACTGTTTTTT. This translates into CASSSVRQGRQKLFF.